These 17 T cell receptor beta chains were all obtained from the same sample, sequenced in a study of cytotoxic CD8 clonotypes in ibrutinib-treated CLL (dated by TCRdb to the early 2020s). The time point tag for this specimen amounts to: less than 30 months on ibrutinib. The library was made by the immunoSEQ multiplex PCR assay. TCRdb obtained this table from immuneACCESS and retained in-frame rearrangements with V and J assigned. These tables miss some clones; where compared with another copy, unresolved V genes account for less than half of the shortfall, and the remainder is unexplained. The sample has tens of thousands of clones on record, roughly 85% of them singletons. The ten most abundant clones make up approximately 8.2% of the sample. Sequenced material: PBMCs, taken after 24 months of ibrutinib treatment. These receptors all come from a human donor with chronic lymphocytic leukemia.

V is TRBV7-2 and J is TRBJ1-6; a possible D gene is TRBD1 (6 bases). With 0 bases removed from V and 9 bases from J, the gap between germline ends came to 9 bases. This CDR3 is built from 14 residues. Germline assignment: CDR1 SGHTA and CDR2 FQGNSA. CDR3 sequence: CASSLAAQGSPLHF. For the CDR3, the DNA is TGTGCCAGCAGCTTAGCAGCACAGGGTTCACCCCTCCACTTT.

The V and J genes are TRBV9 and TRBJ1-2, with D unclear. V lost 4 bases, J lost 8 bases, and 12 bases lay in between. This CDR3 spans 12 amino acids. Germline V CDR1 and CDR2: SGDLS, YYNGEE. DNA of the CDR3: TGTGCCAGCAGCCAGACCCAGTGGGGCTACACCTTC. Encoded protein: CASSQTQWGYTF.

CDR3 protein: CASSLGTTYNEQFF. Written as DNA, the CDR3 is TGTGCCAGCAGCTTAGGGACTACCTACAATGAGCAGTTCTTC. V gene TRBV7-2 combines with J gene TRBJ2-1; possible D gene TRBD2, 6 bases. Trimming took off 1 base at V and 2 bases at J, with 6 bases between the two ends. The CDR3 covers 14 residues. Germline V CDR1 and CDR2: SGHTA, FQGNSA.

This clone has a single count. The V and J genes are TRBV6-5 and TRBJ2-7; 11 bases fit TRBD2. After removal of 1 base from V and 2 bases from J, the junction contained 4 bases not matched to a gene. This CDR3 comprises 16 residues. Germline lookup yields CDR1 MNHEY and CDR2 SVGAGI. The CDR3 loop reads CASSYWILAGAYEQYF. DNA for the CDR3: TGTGCCAGCAGTTACTGGATACTAGCGGGGGCCTACGAGCAGTACTTC.

The V call is TRBV7-6, the J call TRBJ1-5; a weak D match, TRBD1 (6 bases). Trimming removed 5 bases at V and 5 bases at J, with 10 bases between. From germline, CDR1 is SGHVS and CDR2 FNYEAQ. This CDR3 has 13 residues. CDR3 region: CASSLQGYQPQHF. Written as DNA, the CDR3 is TGTGCCAGCAGCCTACAGGGCTATCAGCCCCAGCATTTT.

This rearrangement joins TRBV7-9 to TRBJ1-1; D is undetermined. Trimming removed 5 bases from V and 1 base from J, with 8 bases in between. Germline values: CDR1 SEHNR, CDR2 FQNEAQ (reference sequence). The CDR3 totals 13 residues. CDR3: CASSLWGNTEAFF. In nucleotides, the CDR3 is TGTGCCAGCAGCCTCTGGGGGAACACTGAAGCTTTCTTT. The full variable domain, rest sourced from reference TRBV7-9 and TRBJ1-1, is DTGVSQNPRHKITKRGQNVTFRCDPISEHNRLYWYRQTLGQGPEFLTYFQNEAQLEKSRLLSDRFSAERPKGSFSTLEIQRTEQGDSAMYLCASSLWGNTEAFFGQGTRLTVV.

This clone showed up just a few times. V gene TRBV9 combines with J gene TRBJ2-3, with D hard to call. Looked up from germline, CDR1 is SGDLS and CDR2 is YYNGEE. This CDR3 is 16 amino acids long. V gave up 0 bases and J gave up 2 bases, with 13 bases separating them. The DNA of the CDR3 is TGTGCCAGCAGCGTAGGTGACCTCCCGAACACAGATACGCAGTATTTT. As protein: CASSVGDLPNTDTQYF.

The chain joins TRBV2 to TRBJ2-2, with D tentatively TRBD1 or TRBD2 (5 bases each). The germline CDR1 and CDR2 sequences are SNHLY and FYNNEI. This CDR3 is built from 13 residues. V was clipped by 6 bases and J by 11 bases, with 16 bases between them. CDR3 loop: CASRGPPTPELFF. CDR3 sequence (DNA): TGTGCCAGCAGGGGACCTCCCACCCCTGAGCTGTTTTTT. Drawing the rest from reference TRBV2 and TRBJ2-2, the complete variable domain is EPEVTQTPSHQVTQMGQEVILRCVPISNHLYFYWYRQILGQKVEFLVSFYNNEISEKSEIFDDQFSVERPDGSNFTLKIRSTKLEDSAMYFCASRGPPTPELFFGEGSRLTVL.

The chain recombines TRBV6-5 with TRBJ2-5; 8 nucleotides line up with TRBD2. With V trimmed by 6 bases and J by 1 base, 4 bases remained unmatched. The length of the CDR3 is 14 residues. Looked up from germline, CDR1 is MNHEY and CDR2 is SVGAGI. The chain's CDR3 is CASRAGAGQETQYF. The CDR3 nucleotides are TGTGCCAGCAGAGCGGGGGCGGGCCAAGAGACCCAGTACTTC.

The chain has TRBV10-3 and TRBJ1-2; no reliable D call. Looked up from germline, CDR1 is ENHRY and CDR2 is SYGVKD. V lost 8 bases to trimming and J lost 2 bases, with 18 bases between them. The CDR3 contains 15 residues. The CDR3 coding sequence is TGTGCCATCTACGAATCCCGATATAGAAACTATGGCTACACCTTC. This sequence encodes CAIYESRYRNYGYTF.

The chain employs TRBV7-2 and TRBJ2-5, with no clear D. The end of the DNA is better explained by TRBJ2-7, so the J call may be wrong. Germline V gene lookup returns CDR1 SGHTA and CDR2 FQGNSA. The CDR3 has 14 amino acids. CDR3: CASSLVPESYEQYF. In nucleotides, the CDR3 is TGTGCCAGCAGCTTAGTCCCCGAATCCTACGAGCAGTACTTC.

Points on this clone: A far larger clone is just one base off, so this is likely a read error. The chain couples TRBV10-1 to TRBJ1-2; weak D call: TRBD1 (6 bases). Germline V gene data show CDR1 as WNHNN and CDR2 as SYGVQD (reference sequence). The CDR3 has 13 residues. Here the CDR3 reads CGGPLGGDYGYTF. The CDR3 DNA sequence: TGCGGCGGCCCTCTTGGGGGCGACTATGGCTACACCTTC.

The V gene is TRBV18, the J gene TRBJ1-3; D is unclear. Per germline, CDR1 KGHSH and CDR2 LQKENI. This CDR3 has 15 amino acids. With 4 bases removed from V and 0 bases from J, the gap between germline ends came to 10 bases. The CDR3 is CASSLATNSGNTIYF. The CDR3, as DNA: TGTGCCAGCTCACTAGCGACGAACTCTGGAAACACCATATATTTT.

Comments on this clone: Other nucleotide sequences in the sample specify the same CDR3. This chain joins TRBV6-5 and TRBJ1-1, with TRBD1 as a possible D gene (5 bases). Per the germline V gene, CDR1 is MNHEY and CDR2 is SVGAGI. The CDR3 contains 14 residues. V lost 0 bases and J lost 3, with 8 bases in between. The CDR3 is CASSYSGGDTEAFF. The DNA for the CDR3 is TGTGCCAGCAGTTACTCGGGAGGGGACACTGAAGCTTTCTTT.

The CDR3 bases are TGTGCCAGCAGTTACCTCCGAGGAGGAACCGGGGAGCTGTTTTTT. This translates into CASSYLRGGTGELFF. The gene calls are TRBV6-5 and TRBJ2-2; D may be TRBD2 (5 bases). CDR3 size: 15 residues. Trimming removed 2 bases at V and 5 bases at J, with 12 bases between. Germline CDR1 MNHEY, CDR2 SVGAGI.

This sequence joins TRBV11-3 and TRBJ2-1, with no clear D. Germline V gene sequence: CDR1 SGHNT, CDR2 YENEEA. CDR3 length equals 13 residues. The germline V and J ends were trimmed by 5 bases and 5 bases, with 10 bases remaining between them. CDR3 region: CASSPQVDNEQFF. For the CDR3, the DNA is TGTGCCAGCAGCCCCCAGGTAGACAATGAGCAGTTCTTC.

This clone was seen only once. The CDR3 is CASTIRGFSNEQFF. For the CDR3, the DNA is TGTGCCAGCACAATTCGGGGTTTTAGCAATGAGCAGTTCTTC. The rearrangement joins TRBV6-6 to TRBJ2-1; possible D gene TRBD2, 5 bases. The germline V gene has CDR1 MNHNY and CDR2 SVGAGI (reference sequence). CDR3 length equals 14 residues. The V and J ends lost 7 bases and 6 bases respectively, with 16 bases between them.